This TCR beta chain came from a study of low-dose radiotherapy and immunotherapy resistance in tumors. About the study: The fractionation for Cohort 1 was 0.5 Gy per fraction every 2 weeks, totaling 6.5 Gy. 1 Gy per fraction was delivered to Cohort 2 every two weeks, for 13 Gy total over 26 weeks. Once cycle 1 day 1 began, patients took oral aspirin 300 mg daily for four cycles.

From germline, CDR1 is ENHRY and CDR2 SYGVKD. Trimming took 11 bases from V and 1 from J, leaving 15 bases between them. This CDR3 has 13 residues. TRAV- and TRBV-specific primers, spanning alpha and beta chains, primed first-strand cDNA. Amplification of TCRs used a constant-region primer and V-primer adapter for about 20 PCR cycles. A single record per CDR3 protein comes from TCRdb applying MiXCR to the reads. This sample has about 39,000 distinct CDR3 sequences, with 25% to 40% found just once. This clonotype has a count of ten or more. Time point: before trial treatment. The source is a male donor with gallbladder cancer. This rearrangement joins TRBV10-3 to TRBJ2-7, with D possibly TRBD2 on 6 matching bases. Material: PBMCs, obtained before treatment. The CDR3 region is CAATGGDSYEQYF. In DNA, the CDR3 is TGTGCCGCGACGGGCGGGGATTCCTACGAGCAGTACTTC.